What follows describes a single T cell receptor beta chain. This entry belongs to a study of T-cell memory formation after mild COVID-19. Libraries for TCRalpha and TCRbeta carried sample barcodes and unique molecular identifiers via 5'RACE. TCRdb re-called the 5' RACE reads with MiXCR, one entry per CDR3 protein. The sample contains more than 450,000 distinct CDR3 sequences, roughly 18% of which appear only once. The sequence was obtained from an adult woman who had mild COVID-19 (a few samples of this study predate the infection). Cell type and time point are not known. What was sequenced was PBMCs or a T cell subset sorted from them (not recorded which).

CDR3 DNA sequence: TGCGCCAGCAGCTTGGGACAGGAAAGCACAGATACGCAGTATTTT. Translating gives CASSLGQESTDTQYF. The V gene is TRBV5-1, the J gene TRBJ2-3, with D perhaps matching TRBD1 (6 bases). The CDR3 runs to 15 residues. Trimming removed 0 bases at V and 0 bases at J, with 8 bases between. From germline, CDR1 is SGHRS and CDR2 YFSETQ.